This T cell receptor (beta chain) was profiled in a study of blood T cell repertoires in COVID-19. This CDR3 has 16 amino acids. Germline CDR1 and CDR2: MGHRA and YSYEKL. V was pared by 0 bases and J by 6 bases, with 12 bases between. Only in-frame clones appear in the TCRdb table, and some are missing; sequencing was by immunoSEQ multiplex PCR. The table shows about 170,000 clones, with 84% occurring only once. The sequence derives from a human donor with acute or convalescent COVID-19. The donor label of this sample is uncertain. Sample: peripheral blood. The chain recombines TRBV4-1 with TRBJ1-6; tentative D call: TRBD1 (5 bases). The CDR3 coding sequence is TGCGCCAGCAGCCAAGAATGGGGCGGTCCTAATTCACCCCTCCACTTT. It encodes CASSQEWGGPNSPLHF.